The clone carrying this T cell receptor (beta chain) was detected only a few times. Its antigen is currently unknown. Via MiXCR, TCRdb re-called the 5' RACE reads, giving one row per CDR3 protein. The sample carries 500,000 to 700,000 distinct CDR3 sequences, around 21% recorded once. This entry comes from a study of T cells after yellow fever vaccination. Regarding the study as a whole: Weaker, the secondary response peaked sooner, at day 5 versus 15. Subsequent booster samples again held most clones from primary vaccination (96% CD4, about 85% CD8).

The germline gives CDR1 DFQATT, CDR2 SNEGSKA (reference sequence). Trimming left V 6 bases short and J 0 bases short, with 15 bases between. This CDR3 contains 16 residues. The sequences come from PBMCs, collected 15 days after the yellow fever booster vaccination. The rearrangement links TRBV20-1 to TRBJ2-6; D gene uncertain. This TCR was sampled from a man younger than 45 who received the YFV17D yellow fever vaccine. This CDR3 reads CSAIRNRHSGANVLTF. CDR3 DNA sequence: TGCAGTGCCATTAGGAATCGGCACTCTGGGGCCAACGTCCTGACTTTC.